This T cell receptor beta chain comes out of a study of metastatic and nonmetastatic thyroid tumors (dated by TCRdb to about 2020). A note on the overall study: The researchers compared repertoires between peripheral blood samples and tumor or nodule tissue samples from patients with malignant or benign thyroid disease.

This clone was observed a few times. Its binding antigen is unknown. Per-base qualities were not stored, and no clone one base away is much larger. Before undergoing thyroid surgery, none of the patients had been given any kind of treatment. Patient clinical samples collected from about 2011 to 2018 were retrospectively analysed using T-cell receptor beta sequencing. CDR1 and CDR2, looked up from the germline V gene, are MNHNS and SASEGT. Germline trimming amounts to 2 bases on V and 2 bases on J, with 10 as the count of junction bases outside the gene matches. The CDR3 covers 17 residues, taking in both the cysteine and the phenylalanine. The read is trimmed to its CDR3 DNA, 51 bases read in frame from base 1. What the research found in general, with its limitations: In both blood and tumor samples, TCR beta diversity was reported to be significantly higher in malignant tumors than in benign nodules.

The library was generated by PCR. Sequenced using an Illumina HiSeq 4000. High-throughput sequencing was used to profile the TCR beta-chain CDR3 region of each patient. The paper's processing steps were these. The researchers built a classifier to tell apart papillary thyroid cancer patients with distant metastasis, based on CDR3 differences among clinicopathological groups. To measure repertoire diversity the researchers used the Shannon index, while the Morisita-Horn index served to gauge how similar the tumor and blood repertoires were. TCRdb redid the processing of the public reads, applying fastp at Q25 and MiXCR, and retained in-frame beta chains. TCRdb, not the authors, supplied the V and J calls. Counted in this sample were 35,000 to 50,000 clones; about 4% of them appeared once. Around 9.6% of the sample rests with the top ten.

The sequence was obtained from a female donor with papillary thyroid cancer or a benign thyroid nodule (not recorded which). Some clones in this sample may be carry-over from other donors' samples. Sequenced: blood. Recombination linked TRBV6-1 to TRBJ2-7; TRBD1 agrees with 9 junctional bases. The CDR3 sequence is CASSEYAGTGTAYEQYF. The DNA is TGTGCCAGCAGTGAATATGCCGGGACAGGGACGGCCTACGAGCAGTACTTC.